The 22 T cell receptor beta chains below come from one sample, sequenced in a study of tumor-infiltrating lymphocytes in primary liver carcinoma. A primer in the constant region served to generate TCR beta cDNA from 450 to 600 ng of total RNA. For TCR beta, libraries were produced by three nested multiplex PCR rounds using slightly modified ARM-PCR. The first two PCR rounds used TRBV1-TRBV30 primers with a Cbeta primer, approximately 10 cycles each. A single record per CDR3 protein comes from TCRdb applying MiXCR to the multiplex PCR reads. The sample lists 250,000 to 400,000 distinct CDR3 sequences; about 60% were seen once. Unsorted whole blood yielded the blood RNA, and germline DNA was also extracted. Specimen: peripheral blood. Receptor source: a man between 35 and 55 years old with primary liver carcinoma and hepatitis B virus infection.

In regard to this clonotype: A much larger clonotype is one base distant, so this may be a read error. The chain carries TRBV29-1 and TRBJ1-1; TRBD1 matches 10 bases. The germline gives CDR1 SQVTM, CDR2 ANQGSEA. The CDR3 totals 13 residues. The CDR3: CSVTGGLNTEAFF. The CDR3 nucleotides read TGCAGCGTGACAGGGGGCTTGAATACTGAAGCTTTCTTT.

The chain is built from TRBV6-2 or TRBV6-3 and TRBJ2-1; 10 bases align to TRBD2. Germline-derived CDR1 and CDR2 are MNHEY and SVGEGT. Trimming at V came to 8 bases and at J to 7 bases, leaving 5 bases not matched to a gene. This CDR3 has 13 residues. The CDR3 DNA sequence: TGTGCCAGCTTTCCTAGCGGGGGTAATGAGCAGTTCTTC. It codes for CASFPSGGNEQFF.

As regards this clonotype: Its ends do not fully match the called genes, so a read error is possible. The chain couples TRBV6-6 to TRBJ2-1; 14 nucleotides line up with TRBD2. The CDR3 has 16 amino acids. Germline V gene sequence: CDR1 MNHNY, CDR2 SVGAGI (reference sequence). The CDR3 reads CASSYPGLAGGSKQFF. For the CDR3, the DNA is TGTGCCAGTAGTTACCCCGGACTAGCGGGAGGTAGTAAGCAGTTCTTC.

The chain couples TRBV11-3 to TRBJ2-1; tentatively, D is TRBD2 (6 bases). The germline CDR1 and CDR2 sequences are SGHNT and YENEEA. The CDR3 runs to 15 residues. V lost 10 bases, J lost 10 bases, and 26 bases lay in between. This CDR3 reads CANSRAPTGRSEQFF. In DNA form, the CDR3 reads TGTGCCAACAGTCGGGCCCCGACTGGGAGGAGCGAGCAGTTCTTC.

The J gene is TRBJ2-1, the V gene TRBV29-1; 13 bases agree with TRBD2. The germline CDR1 and CDR2 sequences are SQVTM and ANQGSEA. This CDR3 comprises 16 residues. The junction had 14 bases not matched to a gene; V was cut back by 3 bases and J by 12 bases. The CDR3 protein is CSVEGLAGRGFDGQFF. Here the CDR3 DNA reads TGCAGCGTTGAGGGACTAGCGGGAAGAGGTTTCGATGGGCAGTTCTTC.

CDR3 bases: TGTGCCAGCCGAGGGGACAACAGCAATCAGCCCCAGCATTTT. This translates into CASRGDNSNQPQHF. The V call is TRBV28, the J call TRBJ1-5; possible D gene TRBD1, 6 bases. This CDR3 has 14 residues. V was trimmed by 8 bases and J by 1 base, leaving 12 bases between them. CDR1 MDHEN and CDR2 SYDVKM come from the germline V gene.

For this clonotype: This clone may be a read error of a much larger clone one base away. The V call is TRBV6-5, the J call TRBJ1-2, with D perhaps TRBD1 (5 bases). The germline V gene encodes CDR1 MNHEY and CDR2 SVGAGI. The CDR3 is 15 residues long. CDR3 protein: CDSSYDLGGGDGYTF. DNA of the CDR3: TGTGACAGCAGTTACGACCTCGGGGGGGGTGATGGCTACACCTTC.

In this sample, this clonotype turned up a few times. The rearrangement uses TRBV5-6 and TRBJ2-2; 12 nucleotides align to TRBD2. CDR1 and CDR2 (germline): SGHDT, YYEEEE. The CDR3 has 18 residues. With 2 bases clipped from V and 5 bases from J, the junction kept 10 bases outside the gene matches. This CDR3 reads CASSLILAGGPGTGELFF. The CDR3 DNA reads TGTGCCAGCAGCTTAATCCTAGCGGGAGGGCCGGGAACCGGGGAGCTGTTTTTT.

Details on this clonotype: An end of the junction differs from the germline gene, which may be a read error. CDR3 nucleotide sequence: TGCGCCAGCAGTCCCATAGAGGGGAGCAGTCAGCTCCAGCATTTT. Translation gives CASSPIEGSSQLQHF. The chain has TRBV4-1 and TRBJ1-5; TRBD1 is a possible D gene (5 bases). This CDR3 is 15 amino acids long. Germline CDR1 reads MGHRA; CDR2 reads YSYEKL.

A word on this clonotype: An end of the junction does not agree with germline; a read error may underlie this. V gene TRBV11-2 combines with J gene TRBJ2-4; 8 nucleotides line up with TRBD1. Per the germline V gene, CDR1 is SGHAT and CDR2 is FQNNGV. The CDR3 extends over 17 amino acids. The CDR3 DNA follows: TGTGCCAGCAGTAGGCTACGGGACAGGCGGCGGGTTAACATTCAGTCCTTC. Its protein is CASSRLRDRRRVNIQSF.

The rearrangement joins TRBV6-1 to TRBJ1-4, with D perhaps matching TRBD1 (5 bases). The CDR3 is 14 amino acids. Trimming left V 6 bases short and J 9 bases short, with 17 bases between. Germline V lookup: CDR1 MNHNS, CDR2 SASEGT. The CDR3 nucleotides are TGTGCCAGCAGAGCTGGGCGGGGGGGGAAAAAACTGTTTTTT. It specifies CASRAGRGGKKLFF.

This clonotype has ten or more counts. The V gene is TRBV12-3 or TRBV12-4, the J gene TRBJ1-1; D perhaps matches TRBD1 (5 bases). The germline V and J ends were trimmed by 2 bases and 6 bases, with 10 bases remaining between them. CDR3 length equals 13 residues. Here the CDR3 DNA reads TGTGCCAGCAGTTTATATACGGGGGCTGAAGCTTTCTTT. Translated, it gives CASSLYTGAEAFF.

Comment on this clonotype: An end of the junction does not agree with germline; a read error may underlie this. V and J are TRBV5-4 and TRBJ2-1; D gene unclear. The CDR3 covers 16 residues. Germline V lookup: CDR1 SGHNT, CDR2 YYREEE (reference sequence). The DNA for the CDR3 is TGTACCAGCAGCTTGGCCGGGTTAGACCCACGCAATGAGCAGTTCTTC. It translates to CTSSLAGLDPRNEQFF.

The chain combines TRBV11-1 with TRBJ1-5, with TRBD1 matching over 7 bases. The germline V gene encodes CDR1 SGHAT and CDR2 FQDESV (reference sequence). The length of the CDR3 is 19 residues. V was clipped by 6 bases and J by 2 bases; unmatched bases: 19. This chain's CDR3 is CASSLPTDRVLLGNQPQHF. Written as DNA, the CDR3 is TGTGCCAGCAGTTTACCAACTGACAGGGTGCTGCTTGGCAATCAGCCCCAGCATTTT.

A note on this clonotype: One junction end disagrees with the germline gene, perhaps due to a read error. The chain carries TRBV12-3 or TRBV12-4 and TRBJ1-2; 10 bases line up with TRBD1. The CDR3 totals 14 residues. This CDR3 is CASCPSDRGTENTF. In DNA, the CDR3 is TGTGCCAGCTGTCCTTCGGACAGGGGGACGGAGAACACTTTC.

With respect to this clonotype: An end of the junction does not agree with germline; a read error may underlie this. The V call is TRBV4-3, the J call TRBJ2-1, with D possibly matching TRBD1 (9 bases). The CDR3 consists of 20 residues. Germline V CDR1 and CDR2: LGHNA, YSLEER. Here the CDR3 reads CASSQVPGQGYSGIGYEQFF. In nucleotides, the CDR3 is TGCGCCAGCAGTCAAGTGCCGGGACAGGGATATAGCGGGATAGGGTATGAGCAGTTCTTC.

This clonotype is a singleton in its sample. This CDR3 reads CASNLDRNTEAFF. CDR3 in DNA: TGTGCCAGCAACCTCGACAGGAACACTGAAGCTTTCTTT. The rearrangement joins TRBV6-1 to TRBJ1-1, with a tentative D call TRBD1 (5 bases). V was pared by 7 bases and J by 1 base, with 10 bases between. The CDR3 has 13 amino acids. Germline CDR1 MNHNS, CDR2 SASEGT.

For this clonotype: One end of the junction fails to match germline, which may point to a read error. The chain uses TRBV24-1 and TRBJ2-2; D ambiguous. Per the germline V gene, CDR1 is KGHDR and CDR2 is SFDVKD. The CDR3 is 13 amino acids. CDR3 protein: CVTSDRPTGELFF. Written as DNA, the CDR3 is TGTGTCACCAGTGACCGGCCGACCGGGGAGCTGTTTTTT.

On this clonotype itself: A much bigger clone sits one base away, suggesting this may be a read error. The V call is TRBV4-2, the J call TRBJ2-7; 7 bases are a match to TRBD1. Germline-derived CDR1 and CDR2 are LGHNA and YNFKEQ. There are 14 residues in the CDR3. The CDR3: CVSSQQGNTYEQYF. The CDR3, as DNA: TGTGTCAGCAGTCAACAGGGGAATACCTACGAGCAGTACTTC.

The chain uses TRBV30 and TRBJ1-1; perhaps TRBD1 as D (5 bases). The CDR3 is 14 amino acids. Trimming took off 2 bases at V and 0 bases at J, with 10 bases between the two ends. CDR1 and CDR2 from the germline V gene are GTSNPN and SVGIG (reference sequence). In DNA form, the CDR3 reads TGTGCCTGGAGTAGGGGCAGTTTGAACACTGAAGCTTTCTTT. This sequence encodes CAWSRGSLNTEAFF.

Only a few counts were recorded for this clonotype. The chain combines TRBV29-1 with TRBJ2-1; no reliable D call. The CDR3 extends over 12 amino acids. CDR1 and CDR2 (germline): SQVTM, ANQGSEA. CDR3 DNA sequence: TGCAGTATTGAAGAACAGCTCCTAGGGCAGTTCTTC. Its protein product is CSIEEQLLGQFF.

CDR3 residues: CASSEVGVRGYTF. Written as DNA, the CDR3 is TGTGCCAGCAGTGAAGTCGGAGTTCGTGGCTACACCTTC. This chain links TRBV25-1 with TRBJ1-2; D unresolved. CDR1 is MGHDK and CDR2 is SYGVNS in the germline V gene. This CDR3 is built from 13 residues. Trimming left V 2 bases short and J 7 bases short, with 11 bases between.